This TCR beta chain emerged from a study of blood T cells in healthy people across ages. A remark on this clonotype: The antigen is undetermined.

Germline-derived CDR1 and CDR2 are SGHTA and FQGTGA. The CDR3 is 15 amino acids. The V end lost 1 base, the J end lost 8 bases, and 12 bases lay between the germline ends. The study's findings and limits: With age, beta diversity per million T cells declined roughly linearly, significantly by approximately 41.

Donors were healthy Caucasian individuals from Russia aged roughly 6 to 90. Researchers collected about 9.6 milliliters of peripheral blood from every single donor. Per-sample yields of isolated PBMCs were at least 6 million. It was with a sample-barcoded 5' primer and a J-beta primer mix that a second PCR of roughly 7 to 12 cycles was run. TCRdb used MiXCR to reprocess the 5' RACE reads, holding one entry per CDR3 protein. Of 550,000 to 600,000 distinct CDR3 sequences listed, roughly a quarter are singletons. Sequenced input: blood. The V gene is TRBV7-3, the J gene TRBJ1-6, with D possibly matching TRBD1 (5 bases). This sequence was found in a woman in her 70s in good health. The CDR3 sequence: CASSLIAGSDSPLHF. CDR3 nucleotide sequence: TGTGCCAGCAGCTTAATTGCAGGGTCAGATTCACCCCTCCACTTT. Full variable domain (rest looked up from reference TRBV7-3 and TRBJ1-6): GAGVSQTPSNKVTEKGKYVELRCDPISGHTALYWYRQSLGQGPEFLIYFQGTGAADDSGLPNDRFFAVRPEGSVSTLKIQRTERGDSAVYLCASSLIAGSDSPLHFGNGTRLTVT.